Listed below are T cell receptor beta chains from one sample, sequenced in a study of blood T cell repertoires in COVID-19. TCRdb's copy holds only in-frame clones and misses some; the assay was immunoSEQ multiplex PCR. The sample has around 120,000 clones; roughly 88% are singletons. The sequencing input was peripheral blood. These receptors originate from a woman aged 45-60 years with active or convalescent COVID-19. Each CDR3 is given with its conserved first and last residue. The D gene is left open where the match is weak. Only part of the rows carry a size: once, few, many, or a class if the clone is expanded.

clone_size: NA; v_call: TRBV19; j_call: TRBJ2-2; d_call: TRBD1; cdr3_nt: TGTGCCAGTAAGTCTGGACAGGGGGCGACCGGGGAGCTGTTTTTT; cdr3_aa: CASKSGQGATGELFF
clone_size: NA; v_call: TRBV6-1; j_call: TRBJ1-1; d_call: NA; cdr3_nt: TGTGCCAGCAGTGAAGCGGGTTACCCCGGGGGCACTGAAGCTTTCTTT; cdr3_aa: CASSEAGYPGGTEAFF
clone_size: NA; v_call: TRBV6-2/TRBV6-3; j_call: TRBJ1-6; d_call: NA; cdr3_nt: TGTGCCAGCAGTTCCCAGGGACAATCTTCACCCCTCCACTTT; cdr3_aa: CASSSQGQSSPLHF
clone_size: many; v_call: TRBV30; j_call: TRBJ2-3; d_call: TRBD1; cdr3_nt: TGTGCCTGGAGTCTTGGGGGACAGGGGGCAAAGACAGATACGCAGTATTTT; cdr3_aa: CAWSLGGQGAKTDTQYF
clone_size: NA; v_call: TRBV18; j_call: TRBJ1-1; d_call: TRBD1; cdr3_nt: TGTGCCAGCTCACGAAGACAGGGGGAGAACACTGAAGCTTTCTTT; cdr3_aa: CASSRRQGENTEAFF
clone_size: NA; v_call: TRBV7-3; j_call: TRBJ2-1; d_call: TRBD2; cdr3_nt: TGTGCCAGCAGCCCCAGCGGGAGGGCCGCTGAGCAGTTCTTC; cdr3_aa: CASSPSGRAAEQFF
clone_size: once; v_call: TRBV15; j_call: TRBJ1-4; d_call: TRBD1; cdr3_nt: TGTGCCACCAGCGGGTGGACAGGGGATGCGGCTAATGAAAAACTGTTTTTT; cdr3_aa: CATSGWTGDAANEKLFF
clone_size: NA; v_call: TRBV5-1; j_call: TRBJ2-3; d_call: NA; cdr3_nt: TGCGCCAGCAGCTTGGGACAGCCCACAGATACGCAGTATTTT; cdr3_aa: CASSLGQPTDTQYF
clone_size: few; v_call: TRBV28; j_call: TRBJ1-2; d_call: NA; cdr3_nt: TGTGCCAGCAGTTTACGGACACGGGGGACTAACTATGGCTACACCTTC; cdr3_aa: CASSLRTRGTNYGYTF
clone_size: NA; v_call: TRBV7-2; j_call: TRBJ2-7; d_call: NA; cdr3_nt: TGTGCCAGCAGCTCGTCGGGTTTCAACGAGCAGTACTTC; cdr3_aa: CASSSSGFNEQYF
clone_size: NA; v_call: TRBV5-1; j_call: TRBJ1-2; d_call: TRBD1; cdr3_nt: TGCGCCAGCAGCTGGGGGGACAGCACTAACTATGGCTACACCTTC; cdr3_aa: CASSWGDSTNYGYTF
clone_size: NA; v_call: TRBV7-2; j_call: TRBJ2-7; d_call: TRBD2; cdr3_nt: TGTGCCAGCAGCCAAAGCGGGACTAGCGGCTACGAGCAGTACTTC; cdr3_aa: CASSQSGTSGYEQYF
clone_size: NA; v_call: TRBV7-2; j_call: TRBJ1-6; d_call: TRBD1; cdr3_nt: TGTGCCAGCAGCTTAGTTACAGGGGACCGCTCACCCCTCCACTTT; cdr3_aa: CASSLVTGDRSPLHF
clone_size: NA; v_call: TRBV28; j_call: TRBJ2-5; d_call: NA; cdr3_nt: TGTGCCAGCAGTACCTCAGGGCGTAAGGGGACCCAGTACTTC; cdr3_aa: CASSTSGRKGTQYF
clone_size: NA; v_call: TRBV18; j_call: TRBJ1-2; d_call: TRBD1; cdr3_nt: TGTGCCAGCTCACCTCCAACAGGGGATGGCTACACCTTC; cdr3_aa: CASSPPTGDGYTF
clone_size: NA; v_call: TRBV21-1; j_call: TRBJ2-5; d_call: NA; cdr3_nt: TGTGCCAGCAGCACCCCTAGCGGGAACCAAGAGACCCAGTACTTC; cdr3_aa: CASSTPSGNQETQYF
clone_size: NA; v_call: TRBV14; j_call: TRBJ2-5; d_call: TRBD1; cdr3_nt: TGTGCCAGCAGCCGAAGACAGGGGTGGAGGGAGACCCAGTACTTC; cdr3_aa: CASSRRQGWRETQYF
clone_size: NA; v_call: TRBV28; j_call: TRBJ2-3; d_call: NA; cdr3_nt: TGTGCCAGCAGTTCCTCAGGGGCTGATACGCAGTATTTT; cdr3_aa: CASSSSGADTQYF
clone_size: NA; v_call: TRBV7-2; j_call: TRBJ2-1; d_call: NA; cdr3_nt: TGTGCCAGCAGCTTAGGTCCAGCGGGCCTCACCAATGAGCAGTTCTTC; cdr3_aa: CASSLGPAGLTNEQFF
clone_size: NA; v_call: TRBV9; j_call: TRBJ2-7; d_call: TRBD1; cdr3_nt: TGTGCCAGCAGCAAGACAGGGGTTCCCTACGAGCAGTACTTC; cdr3_aa: CASSKTGVPYEQYF
clone_size: NA; v_call: TRBV24-1; j_call: TRBJ2-1; d_call: TRBD2; cdr3_nt: TGTGCCACCAGTGATCGGACTAGAAGCTCCTACAATGAGCAGTTCTTC; cdr3_aa: CATSDRTRSSYNEQFF
clone_size: NA; v_call: TRBV10-3; j_call: TRBJ2-6; d_call: TRBD1; cdr3_nt: TGTGCCATCAGTGTCGCGCGGGGACAGGGATTCTCTGGGGCCAACGTCCTGACTTTC; cdr3_aa: CAISVARGQGFSGANVLTF
clone_size: NA; v_call: TRBV6-2/TRBV6-3; j_call: TRBJ2-3; d_call: TRBD2; cdr3_nt: TGTGCCAGCACCCCCACTAGCGGGAGGACAGATACGCAGTATTTT; cdr3_aa: CASTPTSGRTDTQYF
clone_size: NA; v_call: TRBV16; j_call: TRBJ2-7; d_call: TRBD1; cdr3_nt: TGTGCCAGCAGCCCAGGGGGCGAGCAGTACTTC; cdr3_aa: CASSPGGEQYF
clone_size: NA; v_call: TRBV4-1; j_call: TRBJ2-2; d_call: NA; cdr3_nt: TGCGCCAGCAGCCAAGATGGGCGCACCGGGGAGCTGTTTTTT; cdr3_aa: CASSQDGRTGELFF
clone_size: once; v_call: TRBV30; j_call: TRBJ2-3; d_call: NA; cdr3_nt: TGTGCCTGGAGTGTACAGGCTTCGGCAACAGATACGCAGTATTTT; cdr3_aa: CAWSVQASATDTQYF
clone_size: once; v_call: TRBV6-9; j_call: TRBJ1-5; d_call: NA; cdr3_nt: TGTGCCAGCACCCCGGAGGGTAATAGCAATCAGCCCCAGCATTTT; cdr3_aa: CASTPEGNSNQPQHF
clone_size: NA; v_call: TRBV15; j_call: TRBJ2-3; d_call: NA; cdr3_nt: TGTGCCACCAGTGGATTCGGGTCTGTGGATACGCAGTATTTT; cdr3_aa: CATSGFGSVDTQYF
clone_size: NA; v_call: TRBV7-9; j_call: TRBJ1-4; d_call: NA; cdr3_nt: TGTGCCAGCAGCAGCCACGGGGGTAATGAAAAACTGTTTTTT; cdr3_aa: CASSSHGGNEKLFF
clone_size: NA; v_call: TRBV5-4; j_call: TRBJ1-2; d_call: NA; cdr3_nt: TGTGCCAGCAGCCCGGAGCCAGGGACTAACTATGGCTACACCTTC; cdr3_aa: CASSPEPGTNYGYTF
clone_size: NA; v_call: TRBV10-3; j_call: TRBJ2-1; d_call: NA; cdr3_nt: TGTGCCATCCTCCCAGAGGAGGACAATGAGCAGTTCTTC; cdr3_aa: CAILPEEDNEQFF
clone_size: NA; v_call: TRBV30; j_call: TRBJ2-4; d_call: NA; cdr3_nt: TGTGCCTGGAGTGCCCGAGAAATTGCGGTCATTCAGTACTTC; cdr3_aa: CAWSAREIAVIQYF
clone_size: NA; v_call: TRBV10-3; j_call: TRBJ2-2; d_call: TRBD2; cdr3_nt: TGTGCCATCAGTGGGACTAGCGGTACGAACACCGGGGAGCTGTTTTTT; cdr3_aa: CAISGTSGTNTGELFF
clone_size: NA; v_call: TRBV2; j_call: TRBJ1-1; d_call: TRBD1; cdr3_nt: TGTGCCAGCTCTCGACAGGGGACCATGAACACTGAAGCTTTCTTT; cdr3_aa: CASSRQGTMNTEAFF
clone_size: NA; v_call: TRBV28; j_call: TRBJ1-1; d_call: NA; cdr3_nt: TGTGCCAGCACTTTCTCCCCCGGGAACACTGAAGCTTTCTTT; cdr3_aa: CASTFSPGNTEAFF
clone_size: many; v_call: TRBV9; j_call: TRBJ2-7; d_call: NA; cdr3_nt: TGTGCCAGCTCCCCAGGATCCCACGAGCAGTACTTC; cdr3_aa: CASSPGSHEQYF
clone_size: NA; v_call: TRBV3-1/TRBV3-2; j_call: TRBJ2-5; d_call: TRBD1; cdr3_nt: TGTGCCAGCAGCCAAGGTCATGCAGGGGGTCAAGAGACCCAGTACTTC; cdr3_aa: CASSQGHAGGQETQYF
clone_size: NA; v_call: TRBV7-2; j_call: TRBJ1-2; d_call: TRBD1; cdr3_nt: TGTGCCAGCAGCTTCCTGACAGGGGGCGCAGACTATGGCTACACCTTC; cdr3_aa: CASSFLTGGADYGYTF
clone_size: NA; v_call: TRBV7-3; j_call: TRBJ2-5; d_call: NA; cdr3_nt: TGTGCCAGCAGCTTGGGAAGGGGAAAAGAGACCCAGTACTTC; cdr3_aa: CASSLGRGKETQYF
clone_size: NA; v_call: TRBV18; j_call: TRBJ2-5; d_call: NA; cdr3_nt: TGTGCCAGCTCACCCACCGGAGAGACCCAGTACTTC; cdr3_aa: CASSPTGETQYF